The 8 T cell receptor beta chains reported below all come from one sample, sequenced in a study of beta chain features in type 1 diabetes. Regarding the study as a whole: Among patients with Type 1 diabetes, TCRB CDR3s were moderately but significantly shorter in every one of the four CD4+ subsets.

These receptors have no identified antigens. Since all of the isolated RNA was reverse transcribed, expressed TCRB transcripts were what got sequenced. Assay used: immunoSEQ multiplex PCR; TCRdb lists only in-frame clones, some missing. The table records a few hundred thousand clones, around 25% of them present only once. The sequencing sample was made of naive CD4+ T cells from blood. Source of these receptors: a woman aged 25-40 years with type 1 diabetes.

The chain is built from TRBV5-6 and TRBJ2-1, with 9 bases that match TRBD2. The CDR3 consists of 15 residues. Germline CDR1 is SGHDT and CDR2 is YYEEEE. With 5 bases clipped from V and 9 bases from J, the junction kept 12 bases outside the gene matches. The CDR3, as DNA: TGTGCCAGCAGGTTAGCGGGAGAGTTGGCCAGTGAGCAGTTCTTC. Protein: CASRLAGELASEQFF.

This clone appeared a few times. This chain uses TRBV7-8 with TRBJ2-7; D is possibly TRBD2 (5 bases). This CDR3 has 16 amino acids. Germline V gives CDR1 SGHVS, CDR2 FQNEAQ. Trimming pared 3 bases from V and 6 bases from J, leaving 21 bases between. The CDR3, as DNA: TGTGCCAGCAGCTTCGCGGGTCCGGACTGGACCAGCGAGCAGTACTTC. Its protein product is CASSFAGPDWTSEQYF.

This chain connects TRBV15 to TRBJ2-7, with TRBD2 identical over 10 bases. The CDR3 length is 15 residues. J lost 0 bases, V lost 2 bases, and 1 base had no gene match. The germline gives CDR1 LNHNV, CDR2 YYDKDF (reference sequence). The CDR3 sequence: CATSRSSGSSYEQYF. The CDR3 nucleotides are TGTGCCACCAGCAGATCTAGCGGGAGCTCCTACGAGCAGTACTTC.

In its sample, this clone was seen a few times. This chain connects TRBV30 to TRBJ1-1, with 9 bases fitting TRBD1. Per the germline V gene, CDR1 is GTSNPN and CDR2 is SVGIG (reference sequence). The CDR3 runs 15 residues. V shed 2 bases, J shed 0 bases, and the junction held 4 bases outside the gene matches. This CDR3 reads CAWSNRGRMNTEAFF. The CDR3 DNA is TGTGCCTGGAGTAACAGGGGGCGGATGAACACTGAAGCTTTCTTT.

The chain links TRBV10-3 to TRBJ2-7, with TRBD2 matching over 8 bases. The CDR3 has 15 residues. CDR1 ENHRY and CDR2 SYGVKD come from the germline V gene. Unmatched junction bases numbered 9, after V lost 5 bases and J lost 3 bases. The CDR3 is CAISWASGLIYEQYF. The CDR3 region has the DNA TGTGCCATCAGTTGGGCTAGCGGGCTGATCTACGAGCAGTACTTC.

This clone turned up a few times. The chain links TRBV29-1 to TRBJ1-1, with D hard to call. Germline assignment: CDR1 SQVTM and CDR2 ANQGSEA. V was clipped by 7 bases and J by 1 base, with 16 bases between them. This CDR3 is built from 14 residues. This CDR3 reads CSALPQPGNTEAFF. The CDR3 region has the DNA TGCAGCGCCCTCCCACAGCCAGGGAACACTGAAGCTTTCTTT.

This clone was counted a few times. This chain uses TRBV5-1 with TRBJ1-3; D is undetermined. Germline V gene data show CDR1 as SGHRS and CDR2 as YFSETQ. V was trimmed by 0 bases and J by 0 bases, leaving 13 bases between them. The CDR3 extends over 17 amino acids. Here the CDR3 reads CASSLEGARSSGNTIYF. Here the CDR3 DNA reads TGCGCCAGCAGCTTGGAGGGAGCGAGGAGCTCTGGAAACACCATATATTTT.

The chain joins TRBV11-1 to TRBJ2-7; weak D call: TRBD1 (6 bases). V lost 5 bases to trimming and J lost 4 bases, with 15 bases between them. Per germline, CDR1 SGHAT and CDR2 FQDESV (reference sequence). The CDR3 sequence is 14 residues long. The CDR3 sequence: CASSETGIRYEQYF. The DNA of the CDR3 is TGTGCCAGCAGCGAAACAGGGATTCGTTACGAGCAGTACTTC.